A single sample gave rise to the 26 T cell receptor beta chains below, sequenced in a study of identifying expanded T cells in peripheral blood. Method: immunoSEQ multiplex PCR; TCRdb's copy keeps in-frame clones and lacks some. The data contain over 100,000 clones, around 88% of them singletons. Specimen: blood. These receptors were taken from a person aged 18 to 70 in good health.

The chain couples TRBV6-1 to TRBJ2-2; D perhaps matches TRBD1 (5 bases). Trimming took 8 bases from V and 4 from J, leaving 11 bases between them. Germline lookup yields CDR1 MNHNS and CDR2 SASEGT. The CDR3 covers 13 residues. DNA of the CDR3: TGTGCCAGCGACATCAGGGCCACCGGGGAGCTGTTTTTT. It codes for CASDIRATGELFF.

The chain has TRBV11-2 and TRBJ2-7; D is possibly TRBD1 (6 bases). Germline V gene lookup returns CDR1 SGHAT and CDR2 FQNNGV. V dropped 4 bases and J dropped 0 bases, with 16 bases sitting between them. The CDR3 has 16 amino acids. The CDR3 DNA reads TGTGCCAGCAGCTCCCTTCCCAGGGGCTCCTCCTACGAGCAGTACTTC. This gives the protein CASSSLPRGSSYEQYF.

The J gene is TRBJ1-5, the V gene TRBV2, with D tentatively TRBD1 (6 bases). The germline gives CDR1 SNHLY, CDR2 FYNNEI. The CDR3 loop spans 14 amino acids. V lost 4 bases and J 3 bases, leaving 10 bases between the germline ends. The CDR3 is CASSVRGNNQPQHF. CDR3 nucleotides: TGTGCCAGCAGTGTCAGGGGTAACAATCAGCCCCAGCATTTT.

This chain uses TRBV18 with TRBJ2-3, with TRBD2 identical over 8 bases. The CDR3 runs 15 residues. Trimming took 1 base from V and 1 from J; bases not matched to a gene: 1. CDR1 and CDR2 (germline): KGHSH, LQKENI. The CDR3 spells CASSPRGLGTDTQYF. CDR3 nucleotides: TGTGCCAGCTCACCACGGGGACTAGGCACAGATACGCAGTATTTT.

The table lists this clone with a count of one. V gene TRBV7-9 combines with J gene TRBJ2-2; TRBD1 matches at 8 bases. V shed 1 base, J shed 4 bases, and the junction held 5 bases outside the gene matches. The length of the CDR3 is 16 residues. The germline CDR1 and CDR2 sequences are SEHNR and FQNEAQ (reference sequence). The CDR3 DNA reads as TGTGCCAGCAGCTTAGGACAGGGGAGAATCACCGGGGAGCTGTTTTTT. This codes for CASSLGQGRITGELFF.

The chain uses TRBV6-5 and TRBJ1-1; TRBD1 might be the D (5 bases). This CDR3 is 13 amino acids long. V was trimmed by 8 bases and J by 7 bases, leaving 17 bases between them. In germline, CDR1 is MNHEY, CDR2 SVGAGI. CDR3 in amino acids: CASYGRAVFEAFF. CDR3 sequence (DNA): TGTGCCAGCTACGGCAGGGCGGTATTTGAAGCTTTCTTT.

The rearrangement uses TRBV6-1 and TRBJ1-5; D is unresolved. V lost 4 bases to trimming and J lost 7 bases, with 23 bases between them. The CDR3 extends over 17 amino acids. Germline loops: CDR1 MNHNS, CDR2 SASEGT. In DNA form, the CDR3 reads TGTGCCAGCAGTGGTGGAGGGAGGTCCCACTCGGGGCAGCCCCAGCATTTT. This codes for CASSGGGRSHSGQPQHF.

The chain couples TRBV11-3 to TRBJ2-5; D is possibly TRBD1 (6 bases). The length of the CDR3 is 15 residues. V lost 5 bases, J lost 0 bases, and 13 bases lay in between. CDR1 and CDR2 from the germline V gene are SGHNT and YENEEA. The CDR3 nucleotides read TGTGCCAGCAGCCCGGGACACGGGAACCAAGAGACCCAGTACTTC. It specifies CASSPGHGNQETQYF.

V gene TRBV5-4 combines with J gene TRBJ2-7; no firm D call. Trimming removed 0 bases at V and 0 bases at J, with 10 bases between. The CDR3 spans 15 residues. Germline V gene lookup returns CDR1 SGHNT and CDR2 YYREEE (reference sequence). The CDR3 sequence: CASSLDGASSYEQYF. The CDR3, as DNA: TGTGCCAGCAGCTTGGATGGCGCAAGCTCCTACGAGCAGTACTTC.

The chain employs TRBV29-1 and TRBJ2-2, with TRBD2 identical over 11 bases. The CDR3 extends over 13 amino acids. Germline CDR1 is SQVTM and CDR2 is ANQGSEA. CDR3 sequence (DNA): TGCGGGGGACTAGCGGATGGTACCGGGGAGCTGTTTTTT. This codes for CGGLADGTGELFF.

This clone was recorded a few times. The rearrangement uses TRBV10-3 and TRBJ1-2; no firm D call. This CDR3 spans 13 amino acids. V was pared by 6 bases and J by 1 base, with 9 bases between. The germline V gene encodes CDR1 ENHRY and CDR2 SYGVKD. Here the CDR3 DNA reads TGTGCCATCAGCAGCGGTGATAACTATGGCTACACCTTC. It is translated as CAISSGDNYGYTF.

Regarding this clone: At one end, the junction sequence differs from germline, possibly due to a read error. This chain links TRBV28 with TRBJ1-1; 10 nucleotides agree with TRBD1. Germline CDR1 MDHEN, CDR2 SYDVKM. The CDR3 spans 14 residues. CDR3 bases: TGTGCCAGCAGTTTGGGACAGGGGAACGCTGAAGCTTTCTTT. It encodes CASSLGQGNAEAFF.

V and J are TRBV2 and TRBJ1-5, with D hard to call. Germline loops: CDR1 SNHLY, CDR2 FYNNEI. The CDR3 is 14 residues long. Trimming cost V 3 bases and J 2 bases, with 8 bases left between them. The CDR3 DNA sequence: TGTGCCAGCAGTGAGCGTAGTGGCAATCAGCCCCAGCATTTT. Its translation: CASSERSGNQPQHF.

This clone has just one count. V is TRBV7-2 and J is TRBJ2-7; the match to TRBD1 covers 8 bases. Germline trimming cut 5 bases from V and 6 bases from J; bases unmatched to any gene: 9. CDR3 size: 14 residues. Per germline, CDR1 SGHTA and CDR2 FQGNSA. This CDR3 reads CASSVDRGLSEQYF. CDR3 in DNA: TGTGCCAGCAGCGTCGACAGGGGACTCAGCGAGCAGTACTTC.

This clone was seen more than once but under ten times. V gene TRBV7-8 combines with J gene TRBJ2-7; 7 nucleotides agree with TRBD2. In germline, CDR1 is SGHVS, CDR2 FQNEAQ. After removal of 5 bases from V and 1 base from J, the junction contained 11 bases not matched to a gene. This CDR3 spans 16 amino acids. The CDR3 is CASSPRTGLISYEQYF. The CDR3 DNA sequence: TGTGCCAGCAGCCCAAGAACGGGACTAATTTCCTACGAGCAGTACTTC.

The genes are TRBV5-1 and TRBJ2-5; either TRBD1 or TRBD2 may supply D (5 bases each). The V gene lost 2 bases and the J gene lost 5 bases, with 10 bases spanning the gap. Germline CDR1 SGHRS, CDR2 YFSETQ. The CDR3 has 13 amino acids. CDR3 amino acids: CASSLRGGETQYF. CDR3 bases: TGCGCCAGCAGCTTACGGGGCGGCGAGACCCAGTACTTC.

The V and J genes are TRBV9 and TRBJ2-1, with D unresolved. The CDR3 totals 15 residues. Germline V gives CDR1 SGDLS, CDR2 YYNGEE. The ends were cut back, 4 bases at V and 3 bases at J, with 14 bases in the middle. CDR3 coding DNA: TGTGCCAGCAGCCCTCGTAGGGCAATCTACAATGAGCAGTTCTTC. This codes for CASSPRRAIYNEQFF.

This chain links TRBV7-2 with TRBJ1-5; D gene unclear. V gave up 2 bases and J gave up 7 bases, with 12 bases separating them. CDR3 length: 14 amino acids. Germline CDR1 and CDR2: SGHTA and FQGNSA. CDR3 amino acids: CASSLMPQHQPQHF. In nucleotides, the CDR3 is TGTGCCAGCAGCTTAATGCCACAGCACCAGCCCCAGCATTTT.

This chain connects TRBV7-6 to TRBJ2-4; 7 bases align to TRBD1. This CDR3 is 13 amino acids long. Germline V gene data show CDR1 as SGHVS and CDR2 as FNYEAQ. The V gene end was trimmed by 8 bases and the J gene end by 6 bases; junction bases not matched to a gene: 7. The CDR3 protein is CASAPGQRNIQYF. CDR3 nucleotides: TGTGCCAGCGCTCCGGGACAGCGAAACATTCAGTACTTC.

CDR3 bases: TGCAGCGTTGGATCAGGGGTGGACTCACCCCTCCACTTT. Its protein product is CSVGSGVDSPLHF. This sequence joins TRBV29-1 and TRBJ1-6, with D perhaps matching TRBD1 (6 bases). Germline lookup yields CDR1 SQVTM and CDR2 ANQGSEA. Between the trimmed V and J ends, which lost 4 bases and 10 bases, there was a span of 14 bases. This CDR3 is built from 13 residues.

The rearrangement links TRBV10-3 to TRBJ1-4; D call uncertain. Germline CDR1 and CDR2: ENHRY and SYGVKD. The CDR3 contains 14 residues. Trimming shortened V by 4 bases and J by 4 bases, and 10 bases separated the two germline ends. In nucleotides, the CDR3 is TGTGCCATCAGTGGTGGACGGGTTAATGAAAAACTGTTTTTT. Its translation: CAISGGRVNEKLFF.

The CDR3 sequence: CASSVNRVSSGNTIYF. Written as DNA, the CDR3 is TGTGCCAGCAGTGTTAACAGGGTTTCTTCTGGAAACACCATATATTTT. V is TRBV6-1 and J is TRBJ1-3; D might be TRBD1 (6 bases). V dropped 4 bases and J dropped 1 base, with 14 bases sitting between them. This CDR3 comprises 16 residues. CDR1 is MNHNS, CDR2 SASEGT, per germline.

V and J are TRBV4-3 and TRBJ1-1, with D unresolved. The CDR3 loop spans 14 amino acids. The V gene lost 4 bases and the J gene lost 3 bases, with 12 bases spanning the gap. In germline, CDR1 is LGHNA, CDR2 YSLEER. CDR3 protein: CASSPSWEDTEAFF. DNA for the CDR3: TGCGCCAGCAGCCCATCTTGGGAGGACACTGAAGCTTTCTTT.

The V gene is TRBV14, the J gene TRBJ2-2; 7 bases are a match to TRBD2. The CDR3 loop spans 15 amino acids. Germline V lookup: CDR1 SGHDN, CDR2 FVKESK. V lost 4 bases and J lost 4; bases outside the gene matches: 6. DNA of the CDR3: TGTGCCAGCAGCCGACTAGCTGACTTCACCGGGGAGCTGTTTTTT. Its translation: CASSRLADFTGELFF.

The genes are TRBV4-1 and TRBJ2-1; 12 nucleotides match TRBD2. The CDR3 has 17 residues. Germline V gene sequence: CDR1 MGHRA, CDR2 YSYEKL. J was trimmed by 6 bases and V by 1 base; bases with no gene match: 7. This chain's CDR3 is CASSQARTSGRSNEQFF. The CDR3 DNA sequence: TGCGCCAGCAGCCAAGCACGAACTAGCGGGAGGAGCAATGAGCAGTTCTTC.

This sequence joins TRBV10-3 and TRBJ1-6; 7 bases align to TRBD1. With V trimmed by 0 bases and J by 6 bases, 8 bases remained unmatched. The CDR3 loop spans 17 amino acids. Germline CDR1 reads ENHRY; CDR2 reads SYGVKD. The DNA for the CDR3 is TGTGCCATCAGTGAGTCGACAGGGAGTTGGGCTAATTCACCCCTCCACTTT. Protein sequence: CAISESTGSWANSPLHF.